Below, one T cell receptor beta chain is given with its context. The antigen remains unidentified. This sample is drawn from a study of response to subunit inactivated influenza vaccine. TCRdb itself ran the RT-PCR reads through MiXCR, one entry per CDR3 protein. The sample contains 600,000 to 700,000 distinct CDR3 sequences, around 15% of which appear only once. Whole-study results and caveats: It was the authors' suggestion that each seasonal influenza vaccination recruits few new T cells.

CDR3 length equals 17 residues. V was clipped by 0 bases and J by 4 bases; unmatched bases: 7. CDR1 and CDR2 from the germline V gene are MNHEY and SVGAGI. The sequencing here drew on PBMCs from blood, taken approximately 15 days before vaccination. The TCR was taken from a man in his fifties who received an inactivated influenza vaccine. The rearrangement uses TRBV6-5 and TRBJ2-2; 8 positions agree with TRBD1. The CDR3 is CASSYSWAGGSTGELFF. In DNA form, the CDR3 reads TGTGCCAGCAGTTACTCTTGGGCAGGGGGCTCCACCGGGGAGCTGTTTTTT.